The source of this T cell receptor beta chain is a study of blood T cell repertoires in COVID-19. Original processing notes: Reference gene primer amplification gave nucleated cell count estimates. TCRdb keeps only in-frame clones here, not all; method: immunoSEQ multiplex PCR. Clonal size and the V and J genes are those of that table, whereas D and trimming came from the DNA. Among under 250,000 clones, 75% to 90% were seen once, and the ten largest hold around 30%. The CDR3 consists of 12 residues. CDR1 SGHRS and CDR2 YFSETQ come from the germline V gene. V was pared by 4 bases and J by 11 bases, with 15 bases between. This clone was seen a single time.

Source material: peripheral blood. The sequence derives from a man aged 35-49 years with acute or convalescent COVID-19. V is TRBV5-1 and J is TRBJ1-1; D gene unclear. CDR3 loop: CASSGRPGEAFF. The CDR3 DNA sequence: TGCGCCAGCAGCGGGCGGCCTGGGGAGGCTTTCTTT.